This T cell receptor (beta chain) derives from a study of cytomegalovirus exposure and HLA in healthy donors. Overall study results and limits: Per published reports, the classifier diagnosed cytomegalovirus status with high specificity and sensitivity. Apparent HLA restriction characterized most CMV-associated TCR beta chains in a later analysis.

A multiplex PCR was run with 60 Vbeta primers and 13 Jbeta primers. Method: immunoSEQ multiplex PCR; TCRdb's copy keeps in-frame clones and lacks some. The table records some 180,000 clones, about four fifths of them present only once. This CDR3 region has 18 residues. With V trimmed by 6 bases and J by 7 bases, 12 bases remained unmatched. Looked up from germline, CDR1 is SGHTA and CDR2 is FQGNSA. With respect to this clone: The antigen remains unidentified.

What was sequenced was PBMCs. The genes are TRBV7-2 and TRBJ2-2; 15 bases align to TRBD2. This sequence originates from a woman between 18 and 30 years old in good health and CMV-seronegative. CDR3 in amino acids: CASSRSPGLAGGDGELFF. The CDR3 DNA follows: TGTGCCAGCAGTCGTTCACCGGGACTAGCGGGAGGTGACGGGGAGCTGTTTTTT.